This TCR beta chain was sequenced in a study of Ad26.COV2.S vaccination and SARS-CoV-2 variants. Findings and limits, study-wide: Placebo recipients and vaccine recipients were similar in non-spike TCR breadth. Greater spike-specific TCR breadth was seen in vaccine recipients than in placebo recipients.

The protocol was immunoSEQ multiplex PCR, while the TCRdb copy is restricted to in-frame clones and leaves out a portion. The sample lists over 90,000 clones, around three quarters occurring once. Concerning this clone: The antigen remains unidentified.

Germline CDR1 is SGHNT and CDR2 is YYREEE (reference sequence). V was clipped by 3 bases and J by 7 bases; unmatched bases: 6. This CDR3 is built from 14 residues. Sequencing used peripheral blood, obtained after recovery from COVID-19. The clonotype comes from a human donor who had recovered from COVID-19. The chain joins TRBV5-4 to TRBJ2-3, with 9 bases lining up with TRBD2. The CDR3 loop reads CASSSTLAGNTQYF. CDR3 sequence (DNA): TGTGCCAGCAGCTCTACACTAGCGGGTAATACGCAGTATTTT.